The clone carrying this TCR beta chain was seen once. Antigen unknown. Only in-frame clones appear in the TCRdb table, and some are missing; sequencing was by immunoSEQ multiplex PCR. The sample consists of under 9,000 clones, around 50% of them appearing once. The data stem from a study of CXCR4 blockade with PD-1 therapy in pancreatic cancer. Overall study results and limits: Frequent tumor clones were encoded by many distinct rearrangements, suggesting shared antigens. Sequencing covered TCRbeta chains only, not alpha chains.

No neoadjuvant therapy was given before resection to the patients supplying these archived tumor blocks. Germline CDR1 reads LGHNT; CDR2 reads FRNRAP. CDR3 size: 14 residues. This TCR was sampled from a human donor with pancreatic ductal adenocarcinoma. Sequencing was done on a sample of tumor tissue. This chain uses TRBV12-5 with TRBJ2-2; D is tentatively TRBD1 or TRBD2 (6 bases each). The CDR3 sequence: CASGGWGADGELFF. CDR3 coding DNA: TGTGCCAGCGGTGGTTGGGGGGCAGACGGGGAGCTGTTTTTT.